These 20 T cell receptor beta chains were all obtained from the same sample, sequenced in a study of cytomegalovirus exposure and HLA in healthy donors. The study ran its PCR with 60 Vbeta and 13 Jbeta primers. The table came from immunoSEQ multiplex PCR; TCRdb's copy has only in-frame clones and leaves some out. The repertoire holds 150,000 to 200,000 clones, with roughly four fifths as singletons. Source material: PBMCs. Every receptor here comes from a woman aged 45-65 years in good health and CMV-seronegative.

V usage is TRBV29-1 and J usage is TRBJ1-3, with D possibly being TRBD1 (5 bases). Germline V lookup: CDR1 SQVTM, CDR2 ANQGSEA. The V gene lost 7 bases and the J gene lost 8 bases, with 21 bases spanning the gap. The CDR3 is 14 residues long. In DNA, the CDR3 is TGCAGCGGTGGTGCAGGGCGAGGTTTAGACACCATATATTTT. It codes for CSGGAGRGLDTIYF.

This chain uses TRBV5-1 with TRBJ2-7; TRBD1 might be the D (5 bases). CDR3 length equals 12 residues. Germline V CDR1 and CDR2: SGHRS, YFSETQ. Trimming removed 2 bases at V and 5 bases at J, with 8 bases between. CDR3 residues: CASSFQGNEQYF. CDR3 DNA sequence: TGCGCCAGCAGCTTTCAGGGAAACGAGCAGTACTTC.

This chain joins TRBV19 and TRBJ1-1; unclear D gene. Germline assignment: CDR1 LNHDA and CDR2 SQIVND (reference sequence). The V end lost 6 bases, the J end lost 1 base, and 15 bases lay between the germline ends. The CDR3 sequence is 15 residues long. Here the CDR3 reads CASRSLQAGNTEAFF. The DNA for the CDR3 is TGTGCCAGTAGATCCCTCCAGGCGGGGAACACTGAAGCTTTCTTT.

The chain links TRBV6-6 to TRBJ2-7; 12 positions match TRBD2. CDR1 MNHNY and CDR2 SVGAGI come from the germline V gene (reference sequence). The length of the CDR3 is 14 residues. V gave up 5 bases and J gave up 6 bases; unmatched junction bases: 5. CDR3 sequence reads: CASSPRLAGAEQYF. The CDR3 DNA reads as TGTGCCAGCAGTCCGAGACTAGCGGGAGCCGAGCAGTACTTC.

The DNA of the CDR3 is TGTGCCAGCAGCCCACAGCCAGACTATGGCTACACCTTC. Residues: CASSPQPDYGYTF. The chain uses TRBV7-8 and TRBJ1-2; no firm D call. CDR3 size: 13 residues. Germline V gives CDR1 SGHVS, CDR2 FQNEAQ. V dropped 5 bases and J dropped 3 bases, with 10 bases sitting between them.

The V call is TRBV9, the J call TRBJ1-2; perhaps TRBD1 as D (5 bases). Between the trimmed V and J ends, which lost 2 bases and 6 bases, there was a span of 14 bases. CDR1 and CDR2 (germline): SGDLS, YYNGEE. This CDR3 has 14 amino acids. The CDR3 loop reads CASSVRGPSNGYTF. The CDR3 coding sequence is TGTGCCAGCAGCGTTAGGGGTCCTTCAAATGGCTACACCTTC.

The chain is built from TRBV9 and TRBJ1-1; D is possibly TRBD1 (6 bases). Trimming took off 2 bases at V and 7 bases at J, with 15 bases between the two ends. Germline CDR1 is SGDLS and CDR2 is YYNGEE. The CDR3 sequence is 14 residues long. CDR3 in amino acids: CASSVTSRGDEAFF. The DNA for the CDR3 is TGTGCCAGCAGCGTTACATCCAGGGGCGATGAAGCTTTCTTT.

This clone was recorded a few times. The chain carries TRBV28 and TRBJ2-7, with a weak D call TRBD1 (6 bases). The germline CDR1 and CDR2 sequences are MDHEN and SYDVKM. V gave up 5 bases and J gave up 7 bases, with 24 bases separating them. The CDR3 consists of 16 residues. The CDR3 DNA follows: TGTGCCAGCAGTCGGAACAGGGAATGGATCACGGGAGAGCAGTACTTC. It translates to CASSRNREWITGEQYF.

This clone turned up a few times. V and J are TRBV28 and TRBJ1-1; D possibly corresponds to TRBD1 (5 bases). The CDR3 covers 17 residues. Trimming took 3 bases from V and 0 from J, leaving 17 bases between them. Germline CDR1 is MDHEN and CDR2 is SYDVKM. CDR3 DNA: TGTGCCAGCAGTTTCCCCAGGGAAGTACCCCTGAACACTGAAGCTTTCTTT. This translates into CASSFPREVPLNTEAFF.

The chain links TRBV6-5 to TRBJ1-1; 7 bases fit TRBD1. CDR1 and CDR2 from the germline V gene are MNHEY and SVGAGI. The CDR3 runs 14 residues. V lost 2 bases, J lost 4 bases, and 4 bases stayed unmatched. This CDR3 reads CASSYRGQGTEAFF. Written as DNA, the CDR3 is TGTGCCAGCAGTTACAGGGGGCAGGGCACTGAAGCTTTCTTT.

J is TRBJ1-5 and V is TRBV28; D is undetermined. Trimming cost V 1 base and J 4 bases, with 8 bases left between them. The CDR3 is 14 residues long. Germline V lookup: CDR1 MDHEN, CDR2 SYDVKM. CDR3 protein: CASSLLRRNQPQHF. CDR3 DNA: TGTGCCAGCAGTTTATTACGGCGGAATCAGCCCCAGCATTTT.

The rearrangement uses TRBV2 and TRBJ1-4, with 9 nucleotides matching TRBD1. The CDR3 consists of 14 residues. From germline, CDR1 is SNHLY and CDR2 FYNNEI. Unmatched junction bases numbered 7, after V lost 9 bases and J lost 5 bases. The CDR3 DNA is TGTGCCAGTTTGCAGACAGGGGGGAATGAAAAACTGTTTTTT. Amino acids: CASLQTGGNEKLFF.

This clone occurred once. The chain links TRBV2 to TRBJ2-7; TRBD2 aligns across 8 bases. The germline V gene has CDR1 SNHLY and CDR2 FYNNEI. The CDR3 covers 13 residues. Germline trimming cut 7 bases from V and 0 bases from J; bases unmatched to any gene: 2. The CDR3 spells CASKAGGSYEQYF. CDR3 DNA: TGTGCCAGCAAGGCGGGGGGCTCCTACGAGCAGTACTTC.

The CDR3 DNA reads as TGTGCCAGCAGTGGACAGGGTTCGAACACTGAAGCTTTCTTT. Protein sequence: CASSGQGSNTEAFF. This chain joins TRBV25-1 and TRBJ1-1, with TRBD1 matching over 7 bases. The J segment lost 1 base and the V segment lost 4 bases, leaving 3 bases of the junction unmatched. CDR3 size: 14 residues. CDR1 is MGHDK, CDR2 SYGVNS, per germline.

The rearrangement joins TRBV30 to TRBJ1-3; a possible D gene is TRBD1 (6 bases). V dropped 0 bases and J dropped 0 bases, with 9 bases sitting between them. CDR1 is GTSNPN and CDR2 is SVGIG in the germline V gene (reference sequence). CDR3 length equals 15 residues. The CDR3 reads CAWSVGDNSGNTIYF. DNA for the CDR3: TGTGCCTGGAGTGTGGGGGACAACTCTGGAAACACCATATATTTT.

The chain uses TRBV6-5 and TRBJ1-2, with 9 bases lining up with TRBD1. Germline V gene sequence: CDR1 MNHEY, CDR2 SVGAGI. The V and J ends lost 6 bases and 3 bases, in that order; junction bases with no gene match: 5. The CDR3 consists of 14 residues. In nucleotides, the CDR3 is TGTGCCAGCAGATACAGGGGGCCCGACTATGGCTACACCTTC. Amino acids: CASRYRGPDYGYTF.

V usage is TRBV9 and J usage is TRBJ2-7; TRBD2 agrees at 8 bases. CDR3 length equals 16 residues. The germline gives CDR1 SGDLS, CDR2 YYNGEE. With 3 bases clipped from V and 3 bases from J, the junction kept 11 bases outside the gene matches. CDR3 DNA: TGTGCCAGCAGCGCCCTTGTCGGTAGCGGGATCTACGAGCAGTACTTC. It translates to CASSALVGSGIYEQYF.

The V call is TRBV18, the J call TRBJ1-4, with 12 bases lining up with TRBD1. The germline V gene encodes CDR1 KGHSH and CDR2 LQKENI. V was pared by 0 bases and J by 8 bases, with 4 bases of the junction left unmatched. The CDR3 loop spans 16 amino acids. CDR3: CASSPPGQGAGEKLFF. The CDR3 nucleotides are TGTGCCAGCTCACCACCGGGACAGGGGGCAGGCGAAAAACTGTTTTTT. Together with reference TRBV18 and TRBJ1-4, the CDR3 gives the full variable domain: NAGVMQNPRHLVRRRGQEARLRCSPMKGHSHVYWYRQLPEEGLKFMVYLQKENIIDESGMPKERFSAEFPKEGPSILRIQQVVRGDSAAYFCASSPPGQGAGEKLFFGSGTQLSVL.

This clone was observed a single time. This chain links TRBV27 with TRBJ1-2; perhaps TRBD1 as D (5 bases). The ends were cut back, 3 bases at V and 1 base at J, with 12 bases in the middle. Looked up from germline, CDR1 is MNHEY and CDR2 is SMNVEV (reference sequence). The CDR3 contains 15 residues. The CDR3 loop reads CASSFSGGGNYGYTF. CDR3 coding DNA: TGTGCCAGCAGTTTTTCGGGGGGAGGTAACTATGGCTACACCTTC.

The chain combines TRBV6-6 with TRBJ1-2; the D is unclear. Germline V gene data show CDR1 as MNHNY and CDR2 as SVGAGI (reference sequence). Trimming left V 6 bases short and J 8 bases short, with 13 bases between. The CDR3 totals 12 residues. The CDR3: CASRPSSGGYTF. In nucleotides, the CDR3 is TGTGCCAGCAGACCATCCTCCGGGGGCTACACCTTC.